The present entry profiles one T cell receptor beta chain with its context. The antigen remains undetermined. The data derive from a study of CD8+ T cells in alopecia areata. Notes on the study in general: Patients displayed less clarity in TCR sharing than mice, a finding possibly related to HLA. The study found that many expanded lesional clones persisted in scalp and blood during tofacitinib. Tofacitinib significantly brought down scalp clonality and expanded CD8+ clones among top 100. Compared with normal scalp, lesional scalp had higher clonality and more expanded CD8+ clones.

Sequencing used cDNA as its template, made by extracting RNA and reverse transcribing it. Data came from immunoSEQ multiplex PCR; TCRdb stores just in-frame clones and leaves some out. The sample records roughly 40,000 clones, approximately 65% being singletons. As for treatment: oral pan-JAK inhibitor, 5-10 mg twice daily. This CDR3 is 13 amino acids long. The V end was cut by 0 bases, the J end by 4 bases, with 7 bases between. Looked up from germline, CDR1 is GTSNPN and CDR2 is SVGIG (reference sequence). Sequences were derived from CD8+ T cells sorted from blood, sampled at week 4, from a patient treated with tofacitinib. This receptor was obtained from a human donor with alopecia areata. The rearrangement joins TRBV30 to TRBJ1-5; no definite D call. The CDR3 coding sequence is TGTGCCTGGAGTGTGGAGCGAAATCAGCCCCAGCATTTT. Translation gives CAWSVERNQPQHF.